This T cell receptor (beta chain) was profiled in a study of CD8 T cells in ankylosing spondylitis. Overall study results and limits: A TCR beta motif of under 10 highly homologous variants appeared characteristic of ankylosing spondylitis blood.

This clonotype was counted ten times or more. The antigen is unknown. TCRdb recomputed calls from the 5' RACE reads with MiXCR, one row per CDR3 protein. This sample has about 210,000 distinct CDR3 sequences, with approximately 7.3% found just once. V gave up 9 bases and J gave up 2 bases; unmatched junction bases: 6. Germline V gene sequence: CDR1 SEHNR, CDR2 FQNEAQ (reference sequence). This CDR3 is 13 amino acids long. This receptor was taken from a male donor with ankylosing spondylitis. This rearrangement joins TRBV7-9 to TRBJ1-2, with TRBD1 identical over 7 bases. The sample comprised blood, either unsorted or a sorted T cell fraction (not recorded which). In DNA form, the CDR3 reads TGTGCCAGTTTAAACAGGGGAAACTATGGCTACACCTTC. This encodes CASLNRGNYGYTF.